These T cell receptor beta chains were read from a single sample in a study of cytomegalovirus exposure and HLA in healthy donors. Measured with immunoSEQ multiplex PCR; TCRdb has only the in-frame clones, and not every one. The table has about 60,000 clones, about 76% seen once. Input material: PBMCs. The receptor set was obtained from a female donor in good health and CMV-seronegative. Both conserved end residues are trimmed from each CDR3. Size values are once, few and many counts, or a class for expanded clones, and some rows have none.

j_gene: TRBJ1-5
abundance: NA
v_gene: TRBV5-1
CDR3aa: ASSLTGEGQPQH

j_gene: TRBJ1-2
abundance: NA
v_gene: TRBV5-6
CDR3aa: ASSLGDNRYGYT

j_gene: TRBJ2-5
abundance: NA
v_gene: TRBV9
CDR3aa: ASSVGSSGGAAGETQY

j_gene: TRBJ2-7
abundance: once
v_gene: TRBV19
CDR3aa: ATNPAGAYEQY

j_gene: TRBJ1-4
abundance: NA
v_gene: TRBV9
CDR3aa: ASSVDSRPGEKLF

j_gene: TRBJ1-1
abundance: NA
v_gene: TRBV21-1
CDR3aa: ASSKGGTQMNTEAF

j_gene: TRBJ1-5
abundance: NA
v_gene: TRBV7-2
CDR3aa: ASSLEVRGPQH

j_gene: TRBJ2-1
abundance: NA
v_gene: TRBV6-4
CDR3aa: ASSPILAGDYNEQF

j_gene: TRBJ1-5
abundance: NA
v_gene: TRBV27
CDR3aa: ASSGGNQPQH

j_gene: TRBJ1-5
abundance: NA
v_gene: TRBV30
CDR3aa: AEGDSNQPQH

j_gene: TRBJ1-5
abundance: few
v_gene: TRBV5-1
CDR3aa: ASSPRDRGGGYSNQPQH

j_gene: TRBJ2-3
abundance: NA
v_gene: TRBV7-9
CDR3aa: ASSLGGLSTDTQY

j_gene: TRBJ1-1
abundance: NA
v_gene: TRBV7-9
CDR3aa: ASSLGGGEAF

j_gene: TRBJ1-5
abundance: once
v_gene: TRBV19
CDR3aa: ATRKVSNQPQH

j_gene: TRBJ2-7
abundance: once
v_gene: TRBV19
CDR3aa: ASSIDGGGMYEQY

j_gene: TRBJ1-3
abundance: NA
v_gene: TRBV27
CDR3aa: ASSLKGANSGNTIY

j_gene: TRBJ2-3
abundance: NA
v_gene: TRBV9
CDR3aa: ASSVRAGSTDTQY

j_gene: NA
abundance: NA
v_gene: TRBV13
CDR3aa: ASSLQVAYEQY

j_gene: TRBJ2-1
abundance: few
v_gene: TRBV30
CDR3aa: AWELLRTSYNEQF

j_gene: TRBJ1-1
abundance: NA
v_gene: TRBV28
CDR3aa: ASSLSRDRDEAF

j_gene: TRBJ2-1
abundance: few
v_gene: TRBV14
CDR3aa: ASSPTGQLYNEQF

j_gene: TRBJ1-5
abundance: once
v_gene: TRBV18
CDR3aa: ASSPGGEPQH